The 13 T cell receptor beta chains given below trace back to one sample, sequenced in a study of T cells in Graves' hyperthyroidism and ophthalmopathy. There were TCR beta CDR3 regions amplified from RNA transcripts. During a first-round RT-PCR of the TCR CDR3, the HTBI primer set was used. TCRdb passed the multiplex PCR reads through MiXCR, listing each CDR3 protein once. This table holds 550,000 to 800,000 distinct CDR3 sequences, less than 20% found once. Source material: blood. All receptors derive from a man younger than 35 with Graves' hyperthyroidism.

The chain recombines TRBV27 with TRBJ1-4; tentative D call: TRBD1 (5 bases). The CDR3 runs 15 residues. V lost 5 bases to trimming and J lost 4 bases, with 14 bases between them. The germline gives CDR1 MNHEY, CDR2 SMNVEV (reference sequence). The CDR3 DNA reads TGTGCCAGCAGTCCCCGGGCAGGGTTTAATGAAAAACTGTTTTTT. It translates to CASSPRAGFNEKLFF.

The chain carries TRBV28 and TRBJ2-1, with 8 bases lining up with TRBD2. The CDR3 totals 14 residues. Trimming at V came to 7 bases and at J to 8 bases, leaving 10 bases not matched to a gene. Looked up from germline, CDR1 is MDHEN and CDR2 is SYDVKM. CDR3: CASTLGGRLDEQFF. Written as DNA, the CDR3 is TGTGCCAGCACCCTGGGCGGGAGGTTGGATGAGCAGTTCTTC.

At least ten counts were recorded for this clonotype. This sequence joins TRBV11-2 and TRBJ2-7, with 10 bases that match TRBD2. The V gene end was trimmed by 0 bases and the J gene end by 2 bases; junction bases not matched to a gene: 4. The CDR3 consists of 16 residues. The V gene's germline CDR1 is SGHAT and CDR2 FQNNGV. The CDR3 DNA is TGTGCCAGCAGCTTAGACTCCCTAGCGGGAGCCTACGAGCAGTACTTC. Amino acids: CASSLDSLAGAYEQYF.

With regard to this clonotype: This may arise from a read error, as a much more abundant clone is one base away. J is TRBJ1-5 and V is TRBV3-1; D uncertain. Germline assignment: CDR1 LGHDT and CDR2 YNNKEL (reference sequence). V lost 0 bases and J 0 bases, leaving 3 bases between the germline ends. The CDR3 length is 14 residues. The CDR3 sequence: CASSQDNSNQPQHF. CDR3 bases: TGTGCCAGCAGCCAAGATAATAGCAATCAGCCCCAGCATTTT.

V and J are TRBV6-2 or TRBV6-3 and TRBJ2-1; 7 positions match TRBD1. This CDR3 has 15 amino acids. From germline, CDR1 is MNHEY and CDR2 SVGEGT. Trimming at V came to 6 bases and at J to 12 bases, leaving 17 bases not matched to a gene. The CDR3: CASSHEWDSVPGQFF. In nucleotides, the CDR3 is TGTGCCAGCAGCCACGAGTGGGACAGCGTGCCGGGGCAGTTCTTC.

This clonotype was recorded at least ten times. This sequence joins TRBV7-9 and TRBJ2-3; 7 bases line up with TRBD1. The CDR3 is 15 residues long. J was trimmed by 2 bases and V by 4 bases; bases with no gene match: 6. CDR1 is SEHNR, CDR2 FQNEAQ, per germline (reference sequence). This chain's CDR3 is CASSSRQGFTDTQYF. The CDR3 coding sequence is TGTGCCAGCAGCTCCCGACAGGGTTTCACAGATACGCAGTATTTT.

This clonotype was found many times. The rearrangement uses TRBV12-3 or TRBV12-4 and TRBJ2-7; D is unresolved. The ends were cut back, 10 bases at V and 5 bases at J, with 15 bases in the middle. The CDR3 runs 12 residues. The CDR3 coding sequence is TGTGCCAACAGCCCCCGCCGGGACGAGCAGTACTTC. As protein: CANSPRRDEQYF.

At least ten counts were recorded for this clonotype. The rearrangement joins TRBV27 to TRBJ2-7; 7 positions agree with TRBD2. CDR1 MNHEY and CDR2 SMNVEV come from the germline V gene (reference sequence). The CDR3 contains 15 residues. Germline trimming cut 3 bases from V and 0 bases from J; bases unmatched to any gene: 5. DNA for the CDR3: TGTGCCAGCAGTTTTCTCGAGCGGGGCTCCTACGAGCAGTACTTC. This codes for CASSFLERGSYEQYF.

The rearrangement links TRBV7-9 to TRBJ2-5; 13 nucleotides agree with TRBD2. This CDR3 spans 17 amino acids. The V gene's germline CDR1 is SEHNR and CDR2 FQNEAQ (reference sequence). The V and J ends lost 5 bases and 5 bases, in that order; junction bases with no gene match: 11. As DNA, the CDR3 is TGTGCCAGCAGCGGGATCGGACTAGCGGGAGCTCGGGAGACCCAGTACTTC. Translation: CASSGIGLAGARETQYF.

This clonotype has more than one count but fewer than ten. The rearrangement uses TRBV6-1 and TRBJ2-1, with D perhaps matching TRBD1 or TRBD2 (5 bases each). CDR3 size: 13 residues. Germline V gene sequence: CDR1 MNHNS, CDR2 SASEGT. The germline V and J ends were trimmed by 6 bases and 11 bases, with 17 bases remaining between them. CDR3 region: CASRDGDRKKQFF. In DNA form, the CDR3 reads TGTGCCAGCAGAGACGGGGACCGAAAGAAGCAGTTCTTC.

The chain links TRBV7-9 to TRBJ2-5; 8 bases align to TRBD1. The length of the CDR3 is 11 residues. Unmatched junction bases numbered 6, after V lost 5 bases and J lost 13 bases. The V gene's germline CDR1 is SEHNR and CDR2 FQNEAQ (reference sequence). The CDR3: CASSPGGSRYF. CDR3 nucleotides: TGTGCCAGCAGCCCAGGGGGCAGCCGGTACTTC.

This clonotype occurred many times. CDR3 sequence: CASGLVLTGQGVEETQYF. In DNA form, the CDR3 reads TGTGCTAGTGGTTTGGTACTGACGGGACAGGGTGTAGAAGAGACCCAGTACTTC. The chain has TRBV12-5 and TRBJ2-5; 9 bases align to TRBD1. The V gene's germline CDR1 is LGHNT and CDR2 FRNRAP. The V and J ends lost 0 bases and 3 bases, in that order; junction bases with no gene match: 11. The CDR3 contains 18 residues. Full variable domain (rest looked up from reference TRBV12-5 and TRBJ2-5): DARVTQTPRHKVTEMGQEVTMRCQPILGHNTVFWYRQTMMQGLELLAYFRNRAPLDDSGMPKDRFSAEMPDATLATLKIQPSEPRDSAVYFCASGLVLTGQGVEETQYFGPGTRLLVL.

This clonotype was detected many times. The rearrangement joins TRBV20-1 to TRBJ2-5, with no clear D. V lost 0 bases, J lost 7 bases, and 9 bases lay in between. The germline gives CDR1 DFQATT, CDR2 SNEGSKA (reference sequence). This CDR3 has 12 amino acids. The CDR3: CSARDPWGTQYF. CDR3 sequence (DNA): TGCAGTGCTAGAGATCCTTGGGGGACCCAGTACTTC.